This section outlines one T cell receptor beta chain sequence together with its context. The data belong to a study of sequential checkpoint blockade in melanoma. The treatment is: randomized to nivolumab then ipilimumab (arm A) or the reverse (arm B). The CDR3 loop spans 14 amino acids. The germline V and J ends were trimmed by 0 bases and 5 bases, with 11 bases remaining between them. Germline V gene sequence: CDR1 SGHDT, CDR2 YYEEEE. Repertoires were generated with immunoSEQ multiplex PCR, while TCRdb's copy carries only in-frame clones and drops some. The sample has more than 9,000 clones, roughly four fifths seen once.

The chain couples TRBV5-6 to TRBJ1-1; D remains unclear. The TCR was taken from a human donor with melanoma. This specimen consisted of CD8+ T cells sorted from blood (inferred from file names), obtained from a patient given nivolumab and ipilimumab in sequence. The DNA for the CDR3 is TGTGCCAGCAGCTTGGGAGGGCGGGTGACTGAAGCTTTCTTT. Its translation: CASSLGGRVTEAFF.